The source of this T cell receptor beta chain is a study of T cell repertoires in cytomegalovirus infection. Points from the study as a whole: Using cumulative public TCR beta family frequency, the authors identified those who carried CMV together with the relevant HLA.

CDR3 size: 13 residues. Losses at the gene ends were 6 bases for V and 5 bases for J; bases not matched to a gene: 5. Germline CDR1 reads MNHEY; CDR2 reads SMNVEV (reference sequence). TCRdb fed the reads into MiXCR, producing one record per CDR3 protein. This sample has 350,000 to 400,000 distinct CDR3 sequences, with roughly 36% found just once. Worth noting for this clonotype: What it binds is unknown.

The origin of this receptor is a human donor in good health (CMV status not recorded). Some clones in this sample may be carry-over from other donors' samples. The specimen was cultured PBMCs, collected from culture after CMV antigen stimulation. V gene TRBV27 combines with J gene TRBJ2-5; 8 bases fit TRBD2. CDR3 amino acids: CASSREGGETQYF. The CDR3 nucleotides read TGTGCCAGCAGCCGGGAGGGCGGGGAGACCCAGTACTTC.